This entry lists 21 T cell receptor beta chains sequenced from one sample in a study of blood T cell repertoires in COVID-19. Produced via immunoSEQ multiplex PCR; TCRdb's table is partial and in-frame only. The sample shows nearly 200,000 clones, roughly 90% of them seen only once. Sequencing input: PBMCs or T cells enriched from blood (not recorded which). These receptors were collected from a woman younger than 35 who had recovered from COVID-19.

The chain employs TRBV23-1 and TRBJ2-7; 10 positions agree with TRBD1. TRBV23-1 is an open reading frame, and its role is uncertain. V lost 7 bases to trimming and J lost 4 bases; unmatched junction nucleotides: 7. The CDR3 loop spans 14 amino acids. This CDR3 reads CASTRQGALYEQYF. CDR3 DNA: TGCGCCAGCACTAGACAGGGGGCATTATACGAGCAGTACTTC.

The chain couples TRBV6-5 to TRBJ2-7; 8 bases match TRBD1. This CDR3 spans 13 amino acids. With 8 bases clipped from V and 3 bases from J, the junction kept 6 bases outside the gene matches. Germline lookup yields CDR1 MNHEY and CDR2 SVGAGI. The CDR3 DNA follows: TGTGCCAGCTCAGGGGGCTGGAACTACGAGCAGTACTTC. It encodes CASSGGWNYEQYF.

The chain is built from TRBV12-5 and TRBJ1-5, with D perhaps TRBD1 (6 bases). The germline V gene has CDR1 LGHNT and CDR2 FRNRAP. This CDR3 region has 15 residues. Trimming took off 0 bases at V and 9 bases at J, with 15 bases between the two ends. As DNA, the CDR3 is TGTGCTAGTGGTTTGGTAATAAGGGGGTATGGGCCCCAGCATTTT. Encoded protein: CASGLVIRGYGPQHF.

V is TRBV12-3 or TRBV12-4 and J is TRBJ1-2; the D gene is possibly TRBD1 (6 bases). Deletions cut 5 bases from V and 7 bases from J, with 8 bases between. This CDR3 region has 11 residues. The CDR3 DNA is TGTGCCAGCAGTCCAGGGGTTGGCTACACCTTC. Residues: CASSPGVGYTF.

The V call is TRBV7-9, the J call TRBJ1-5; 8 bases match TRBD1. The CDR3 contains 17 residues. With 5 bases clipped from V and 2 bases from J, the junction kept 11 bases outside the gene matches. Germline CDR1 and CDR2: SEHNR and FQNEAQ (reference sequence). CDR3 DNA sequence: TGTGCCAGCAGCGGGACAGGAAAAAATGGAGGCAATCAGCCCCAGCATTTT. This codes for CASSGTGKNGGNQPQHF.

This sequence joins TRBV2 and TRBJ2-7; 9 bases match TRBD2. This CDR3 spans 14 amino acids. The germline CDR1 and CDR2 sequences are SNHLY and FYNNEI. The J segment lost 6 bases and the V segment lost 1 base, leaving 4 bases of the junction unmatched. In DNA, the CDR3 is TGTGCCAGCAGTGAAGTGGGACTAGCTGGCGAGCAGTACTTC. Residues: CASSEVGLAGEQYF.

The chain combines TRBV6-6 with TRBJ1-2; D might be TRBD1 (6 bases). V was cut by 7 bases and J by 1 base, with 16 bases left in between. The CDR3 contains 15 residues. From germline, CDR1 is MNHNY and CDR2 SVGAGI (reference sequence). The CDR3 DNA reads TGTGCCAGCACCGAGCCAAGGACAGTTAACTATGGCTACACCTTC. This sequence encodes CASTEPRTVNYGYTF.

J is TRBJ2-7 and V is TRBV9, with 7 nucleotides matching TRBD1. J gave up 0 bases and V 2 bases, and 8 bases lay outside the gene matches. CDR1 SGDLS and CDR2 YYNGEE come from the germline V gene. The CDR3 runs to 16 residues. The CDR3 here is CASSVSRDSPSYEQYF. In DNA, the CDR3 is TGTGCCAGCAGCGTCAGCCGGGACAGTCCCTCCTACGAGCAGTACTTC. Based on the CDR3 plus reference TRBV9 and TRBJ2-7, the full variable domain is DSGVTQTPKHLITATGQRVTLRCSPRSGDLSVYWYQQSLDQGLQFLIQYYNGEERAKGNILERFSAQQFPDLHSELNLSSLELGDSALYFCASSVSRDSPSYEQYFGPGTRLTVT.

This chain joins TRBV4-1 and TRBJ2-7; D might be TRBD2 (5 bases). Looked up from germline, CDR1 is MGHRA and CDR2 is YSYEKL. This CDR3 contains 16 residues. Between the trimmed V and J ends, which lost 0 bases and 3 bases, there was a span of 15 bases. The CDR3 region is CASSQERASYVYEQYF. For the CDR3, the DNA is TGCGCCAGCAGCCAAGAACGGGCTAGCTATGTCTACGAGCAGTACTTC.

The CDR3 sequence: CASSLVHRATNEKLFF. CDR3 nucleotide sequence: TGTGCCAGCAGCTTAGTACACAGGGCAACTAATGAAAAACTGTTTTTT. The chain is built from TRBV11-2 and TRBJ1-4; TRBD1 might be the D (6 bases). V was cut by 1 base and J by 0 bases, with 9 bases left in between. The germline CDR1 and CDR2 sequences are SGHAT and FQNNGV. CDR3 length: 16 amino acids.

J is TRBJ1-4 and V is TRBV3-1 (or the pseudogene TRBV3-2), with a weak D call TRBD1 (5 bases). Germline V gene data show CDR1 as LGHDT and CDR2 as YNNKEL (reference sequence). Deletions cut 0 bases from V and 8 bases from J, with 16 bases between. CDR3 length: 16 amino acids. The CDR3 sequence is CASSQDVGHGGEKLFF. CDR3 nucleotide sequence: TGTGCCAGCAGCCAAGATGTAGGACACGGGGGGGAAAAACTGTTTTTT.

The V gene is TRBV27, the J gene TRBJ1-5; 12 positions agree with TRBD1. The CDR3 totals 14 residues. With 7 bases clipped from V and 6 bases from J, the junction kept 4 bases outside the gene matches. CDR1 is MNHEY and CDR2 is SMNVEV in the germline V gene (reference sequence). The CDR3 nucleotides are TGTGCCAGCAAGGGACAGGGGGCCGGTCAGCCCCAGCATTTT. Translated, it gives CASKGQGAGQPQHF.

The V gene is TRBV19, the J gene TRBJ2-1, with 8 bases lining up with TRBD1. With V trimmed by 0 bases and J by 4 bases, 2 bases remained unmatched. The V gene's germline CDR1 is LNHDA and CDR2 SQIVND (reference sequence). The CDR3 covers 15 residues. CDR3 coding DNA: TGTGCCAGTAGTATAGATGGACAGGGTTACAATGAGCAGTTCTTC. It translates to CASSIDGQGYNEQFF.

V gene TRBV19 combines with J gene TRBJ2-5; D not resolved. The CDR3 has 14 amino acids. Trimming removed 5 bases at V and 5 bases at J, with 15 bases between. The germline V gene has CDR1 LNHDA and CDR2 SQIVND (reference sequence). CDR3 nucleotide sequence: TGTGCCAGTAGTCCTAGTCCCAGCTTCGAGACCCAGTACTTC. Translating gives CASSPSPSFETQYF.

V usage is TRBV6-5 and J usage is TRBJ1-6, with 10 bases that match TRBD1. Germline-derived CDR1 and CDR2 are MNHEY and SVGAGI. The trim removed 6 bases at V and 10 bases at J, leaving 6 bases unmatched. This CDR3 has 14 amino acids. CDR3 bases: TGTGCCAGCAGCCGGGACAGGGGAATCTCACCCCTCCACTTT. Its translation: CASSRDRGISPLHF.

This clone was detected many times. The V and J genes are TRBV5-8 and TRBJ1-4; 7 bases agree with TRBD1. In germline, CDR1 is SGHTS, CDR2 YDEGEE. The CDR3 consists of 17 residues. V dropped 0 bases and J dropped 3; count of bases not matched to a gene: 8. The CDR3, as DNA: TGTGCCAGCAGCTTGGGAACTACAGGGGCAGCTAATGAAAAACTGTTTTTT. It yields the protein CASSLGTTGAANEKLFF.

V gene TRBV19 combines with J gene TRBJ2-1; possibly TRBD1 for D (6 bases). V was trimmed by 4 bases and J by 12 bases, leaving 10 bases between them. The CDR3 spans 11 residues. Germline lookup yields CDR1 LNHDA and CDR2 SQIVND (reference sequence). CDR3 amino acids: CASSNQGWQFF. CDR3 coding DNA: TGTGCCAGTAGTAATCAGGGGTGGCAGTTCTTC.

This chain links TRBV4-1 with TRBJ1-2; D is possibly TRBD1 (6 bases). V lost 4 bases and J lost 6, with 9 bases in between. This CDR3 has 12 amino acids. Germline CDR1 is MGHRA and CDR2 is YSYEKL. The CDR3 region has the DNA TGCGCCAGCAGCCCCAGGGGTGATGGCTACACCTTC. Protein sequence: CASSPRGDGYTF.

The chain combines TRBV10-3 with TRBJ1-2, with TRBD1 matching over 7 bases. Germline-derived CDR1 and CDR2 are ENHRY and SYGVKD. The CDR3 consists of 13 residues. J was trimmed by 6 bases and V by 4 bases; bases with no gene match: 5. CDR3 in amino acids: CAISAKGQDGYTF. The CDR3 DNA reads as TGTGCCATCAGTGCAAAAGGACAGGATGGCTACACCTTC.

This rearrangement joins TRBV18 to TRBJ1-1, with 7 nucleotides matching TRBD1. The CDR3 has 17 residues. Germline V gene data show CDR1 as KGHSH and CDR2 as LQKENI. V gave up 2 bases and J gave up 2 bases; unmatched junction bases: 11. CDR3 DNA sequence: TGTGCCAGCTCACCAAGCTTAAACAGGGGACCCAACACTGAAGCTTTCTTT. As protein: CASSPSLNRGPNTEAFF.

This clone showed up just a few times. The genes are TRBV5-1 and TRBJ2-2; 7 nucleotides agree with TRBD1. The V gene's germline CDR1 is SGHRS and CDR2 YFSETQ. Trimming removed 4 bases from V and 4 bases from J; junction bases left unmatched: 7. The CDR3 is 15 amino acids. The CDR3 nucleotides are TGCGCCAGCAGCCAAGGGACAGTCCCCACCGGGGAGCTGTTTTTT. It specifies CASSQGTVPTGELFF.